This T cell receptor (beta chain) was sequenced in a study of shared clonotypes between healthy human individuals (dated by TCRdb to 2020 to 2022). At the level of the whole study: The cohort included three men and a couple of women between 18 and 49 years of age. For each donor, CD4 naive and CD4 memory were each given three plates, CD8 naive was given two plates, and CD8 memory was given one plate. Blood TCR repertoires of five healthy adults were deeply sequenced to estimate repertoire size and the extent of clonotype sharing between individuals. To increase sequencing depth and limit assay-specific biases, different laboratories used diverse techniques to prepare libraries and sequence TCR repertoires. Leukapheresis yielded between about 0.94 and 8.9 billion PBMCs per donor.

This clone showed up just once. Its antigen is not yet known. No much larger clone exists at a distance of one base, and base qualities are not known. Results and caveats for the whole study, not just this receptor: Clonotypes shared by all four sorted-subset donors showed higher generation probabilities than non-shared clonotypes. Rarefaction of sorted-subset datasets indicated incomplete sequencing despite the large sequencing depth. Only blood was sampled, and tissue TCR repertoires likely differ from those in blood. Naive subsets generally had larger estimated clonotype richness than memory subsets did. Pairwise subsampling indicated that sequencing depth was expected to affect the degree of clonotype sharing among donors. The small number of donors limited the genetic and exposure-history diversity represented. Sharing across several donors was observed for around 5% of naive CD4, over 3% of naive CD8, 2% to 2.5% of memory CD4, and 0.4% of memory CD8 clonotypes.

The CDR3 runs 14 residues from the cysteine to the phenylalanine. The retained sequence is limited to the CDR3, 42 bases, with the frame set at the first base. The germline V and J ends show losses of 9 bases and 7 bases respectively, and no gene match explains 15 bases of the junction. The CDR1 and CDR2 encoded by the germline V gene are SGHRS and YFSETQ. Donors were healthy HIV-negative adults with no recently reported acute infections or vaccinations. Only Caucasian adults living in Nashville, Tennessee, USA were represented among the donors. CD8 memory samples combined magnetically selected CD45RO+ cells with CCR7-negative CD45RA+ effector memory (TemRA) cells. After blood collection by leukapheresis, PBMCs were isolated using Ficoll-Histopaque density gradient centrifugation and then cryopreserved in the vapor phase of liquid nitrogen. Analytical flow cytometry was used to check the purity and quantity of each magnetically sorted T cell population. From each sorted fraction, genomic DNA was isolated and quantified by UV absorbance on a Nanodrop 2000c.

Using the deep immunoSEQ assay, TCR CDR3 regions were amplified from genomic DNA by multiplex PCR. Extracted genomic DNA from each cell subset was distributed evenly across all wells of several immunoSEQ 96-well plates, and each plate was treated as a replicate. For sorted subsets, about 0.2 ug genomic DNA, equal to 25,000 to 35,000 T cell genomes, was loaded into each replicate PCR. Purified libraries were quantified with a Qubit 3.0 fluorometer, sized on a Bioanalyzer 2100, and re-quantified with the KAPA Library Quantification kit. Every immunoSEQ 96-well plate was sequenced on a dedicated single-read 150-cycle Illumina NextSeq 550 flow cell. Regarding the original processing steps: Because the immunoSEQ output included only junctional sequences and no quality scores, the filtering could not be the same as the filtering used for full-length reads. To assign V/J genes and CDR3, sequences were annotated against IMGT germline references using PyIR, a Python wrapper for IgBLAST v1.9. Reads were removed for weak V/J assignments (E-value above 1e-6), missing CDR3, stop codons, out-of-frame junctions, or ambiguous translated residues. V3J clonotypes were defined as sequences sharing the same inferred V gene, J gene, and CDR3 amino acid sequence. The percentage overlap between two repertoires was calculated by dividing the number of shared unique clonotypes by the size of the smaller repertoire. Three approaches were used to assess repertoire richness: RTK rarefaction, the Chao1 estimator, and Recon v2.1 estimates of unobserved clonotypes. Generation probabilities were computed with OLGA for all TCRbeta clonotypes obtained by the gDNA method from several donors. In TCRdb, the immuneACCESS table is reduced to in-frame sequences with V and J assigned. These tables do not hold every clone; where another copy was compared, an unresolved V gene accounts for under half, and the others remain unexplained. V, J and clone size were drawn from that table, and D and trimming were deduced from the DNA. The sample records 95,000 to 120,000 clones, about 62% of which are singletons. About 26% of the sample lies in the top ten.

Sequenced: memory CD8+ T cells sorted from blood. Interpreted using the paper, the cell subset or site label stands for: CD45RO+ cells pooled with CCR7-negative TemRA cells. The chain was built from TRBV5-1 and TRBJ2-7, and 8 bases in between align with TRBD2. The origin of this receptor is a woman aged 25 to 39 in good health. The DNA sequence is as follows: TGCGCCAATTCTTCGGGGGGGCCACCAAGAGAGCAGTACTTC. This translates into CANSSGGPPREQYF.